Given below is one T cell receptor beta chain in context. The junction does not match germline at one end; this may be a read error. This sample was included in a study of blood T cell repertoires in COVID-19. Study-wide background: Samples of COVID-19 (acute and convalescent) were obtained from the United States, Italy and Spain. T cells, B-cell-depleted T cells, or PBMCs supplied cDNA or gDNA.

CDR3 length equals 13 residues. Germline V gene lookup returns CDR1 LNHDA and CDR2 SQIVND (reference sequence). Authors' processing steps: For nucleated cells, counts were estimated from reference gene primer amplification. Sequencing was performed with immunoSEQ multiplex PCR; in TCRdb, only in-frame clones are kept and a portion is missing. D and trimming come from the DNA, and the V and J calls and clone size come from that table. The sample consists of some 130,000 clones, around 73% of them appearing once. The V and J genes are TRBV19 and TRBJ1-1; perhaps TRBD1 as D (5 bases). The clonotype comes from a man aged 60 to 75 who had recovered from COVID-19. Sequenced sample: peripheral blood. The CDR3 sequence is CASSVTENAEAFF. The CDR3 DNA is TGTGCCAGTAGTGTGACAGAGAACGCTGAAGCGTTCTTT.